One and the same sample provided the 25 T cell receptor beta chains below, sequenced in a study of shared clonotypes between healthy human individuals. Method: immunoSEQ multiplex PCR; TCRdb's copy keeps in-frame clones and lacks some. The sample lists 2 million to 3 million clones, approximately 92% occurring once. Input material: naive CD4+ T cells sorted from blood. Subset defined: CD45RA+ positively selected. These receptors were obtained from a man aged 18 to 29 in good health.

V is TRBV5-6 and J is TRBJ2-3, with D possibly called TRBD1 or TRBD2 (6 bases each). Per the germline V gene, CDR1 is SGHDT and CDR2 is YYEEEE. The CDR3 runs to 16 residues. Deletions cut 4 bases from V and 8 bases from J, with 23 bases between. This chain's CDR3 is CASSTTSGAMWATQYF. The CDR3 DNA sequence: TGTGCCAGCAGCACCACATCGGGGGCGATGTGGGCTACGCAGTATTTT. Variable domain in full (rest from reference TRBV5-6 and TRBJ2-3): DAGVTQSPTHLIKTRGQQVTLRCSPKSGHDTVSWYQQALGQGPQFIFQYYEEEERQRGNFPDRFSGHQFPNYSSELNVNALLLGDSALYLCASSTTSGAMWATQYFGPGTRLTVL.

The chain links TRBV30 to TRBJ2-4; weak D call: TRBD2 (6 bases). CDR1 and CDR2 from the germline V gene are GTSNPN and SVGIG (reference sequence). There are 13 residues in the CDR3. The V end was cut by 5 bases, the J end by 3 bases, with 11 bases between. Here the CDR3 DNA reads TGTGCCTGGGGTATTAGCGGCAAAAACATTCAGTACTTC. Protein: CAWGISGKNIQYF.

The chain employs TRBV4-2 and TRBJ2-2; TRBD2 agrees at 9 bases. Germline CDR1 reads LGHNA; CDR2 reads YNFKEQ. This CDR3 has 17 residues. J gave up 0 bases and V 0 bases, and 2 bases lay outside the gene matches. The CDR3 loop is CASSQDLAGTNTGELFF. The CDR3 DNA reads TGTGCCAGCAGCCAAGATCTAGCGGGGACGAACACCGGGGAGCTGTTTTTT.

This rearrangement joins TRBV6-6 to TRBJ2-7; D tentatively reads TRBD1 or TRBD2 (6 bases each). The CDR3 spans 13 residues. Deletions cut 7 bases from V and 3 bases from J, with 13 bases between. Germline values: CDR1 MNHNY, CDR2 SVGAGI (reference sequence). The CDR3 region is CASILGGGYEQYF. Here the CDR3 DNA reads TGTGCCAGCATCTTGGGGGGCGGCTACGAGCAGTACTTC.

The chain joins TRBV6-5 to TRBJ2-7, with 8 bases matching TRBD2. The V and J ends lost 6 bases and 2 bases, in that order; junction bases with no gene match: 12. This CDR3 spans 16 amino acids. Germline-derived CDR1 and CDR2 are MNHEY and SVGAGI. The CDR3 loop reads CASSYVYGGRTYEQYF. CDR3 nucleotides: TGTGCCAGCAGCTACGTTTATGGCGGGAGGACCTACGAGCAGTACTTC.

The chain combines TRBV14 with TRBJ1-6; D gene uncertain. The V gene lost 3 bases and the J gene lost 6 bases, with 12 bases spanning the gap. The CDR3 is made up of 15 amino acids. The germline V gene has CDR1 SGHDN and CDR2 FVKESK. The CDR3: CASSQYGMGNSPLHF. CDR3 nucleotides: TGTGCCAGCAGCCAGTACGGGATGGGTAATTCACCCCTCCACTTT.

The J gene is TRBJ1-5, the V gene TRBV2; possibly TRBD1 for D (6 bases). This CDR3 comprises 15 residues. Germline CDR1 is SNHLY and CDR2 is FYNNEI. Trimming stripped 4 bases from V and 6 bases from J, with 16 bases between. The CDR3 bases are TGTGCCAGCAGTGCGCAGGGCAGGGGACTTCAGCCCCAGCATTTT. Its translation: CASSAQGRGLQPQHF.

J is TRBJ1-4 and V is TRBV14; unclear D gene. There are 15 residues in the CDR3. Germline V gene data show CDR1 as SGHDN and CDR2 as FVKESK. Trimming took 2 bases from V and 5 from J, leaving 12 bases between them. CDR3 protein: CASSQKVDSNEKLFF. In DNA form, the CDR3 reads TGTGCCAGCAGCCAAAAAGTAGACTCGAATGAAAAACTGTTTTTT.

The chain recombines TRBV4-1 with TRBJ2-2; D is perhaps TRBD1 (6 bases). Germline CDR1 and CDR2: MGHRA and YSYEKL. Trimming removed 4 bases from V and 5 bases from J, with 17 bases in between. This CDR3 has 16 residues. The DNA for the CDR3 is TGCGCCAGCAGCCTAGCTACAGGGTTTATAACCGGGGAGCTGTTTTTT. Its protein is CASSLATGFITGELFF.

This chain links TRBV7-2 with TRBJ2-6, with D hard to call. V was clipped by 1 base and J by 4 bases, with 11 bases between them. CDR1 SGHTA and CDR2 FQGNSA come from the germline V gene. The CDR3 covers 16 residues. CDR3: CASSLDSGRGANVLTF. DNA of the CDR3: TGTGCCAGCAGCTTAGATTCCGGCCGAGGGGCCAACGTCCTGACTTTC. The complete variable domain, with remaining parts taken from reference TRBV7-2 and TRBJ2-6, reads GAGVSQSPSNKVTEKGKDVELRCDPISGHTALYWYRQSLGQGLEFLIYFQGNSAPDKSGLPSDRFSAERTGGSVSTLTIQRTQQEDSAVYLCASSLDSGRGANVLTFGAGSRLTVL.

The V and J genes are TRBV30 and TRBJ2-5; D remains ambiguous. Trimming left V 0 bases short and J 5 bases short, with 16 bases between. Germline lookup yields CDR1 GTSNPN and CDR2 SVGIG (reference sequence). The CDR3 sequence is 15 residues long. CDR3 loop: CAWSVWGRAVETQYF. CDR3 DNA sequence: TGTGCCTGGAGTGTATGGGGTCGGGCCGTTGAGACCCAGTACTTC.

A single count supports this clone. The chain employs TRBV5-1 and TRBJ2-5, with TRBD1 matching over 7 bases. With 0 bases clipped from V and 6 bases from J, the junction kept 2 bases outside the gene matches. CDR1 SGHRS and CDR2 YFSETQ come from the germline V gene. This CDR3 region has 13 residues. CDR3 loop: CASSLVRGKTQYF. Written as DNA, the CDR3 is TGCGCCAGCAGCTTGGTCAGGGGGAAGACCCAGTACTTC. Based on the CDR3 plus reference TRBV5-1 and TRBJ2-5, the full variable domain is KAGVTQTPRYLIKTRGQQVTLSCSPISGHRSVSWYQQTPGQGLQFLFEYFSETQRNKGNFPGRFSGRQFSNSRSEMNVSTLELGDSALYLCASSLVRGKTQYFGPGTRLLVL.

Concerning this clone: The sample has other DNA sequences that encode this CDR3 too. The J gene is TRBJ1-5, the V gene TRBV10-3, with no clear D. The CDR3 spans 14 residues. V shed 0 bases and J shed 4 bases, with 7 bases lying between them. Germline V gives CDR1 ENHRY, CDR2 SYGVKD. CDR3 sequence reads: CAISESGGNQPQHF. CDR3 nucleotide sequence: TGTGCCATCAGTGAGTCGGGAGGAAATCAGCCCCAGCATTTT.

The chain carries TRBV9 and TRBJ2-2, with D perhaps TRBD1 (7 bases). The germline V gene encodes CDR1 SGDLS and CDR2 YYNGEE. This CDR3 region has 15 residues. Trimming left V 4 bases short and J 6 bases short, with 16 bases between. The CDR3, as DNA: TGTGCCAGCAGCTTATATCAGGGGGGTTCCGGGGAGCTGTTTTTT. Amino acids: CASSLYQGGSGELFF.

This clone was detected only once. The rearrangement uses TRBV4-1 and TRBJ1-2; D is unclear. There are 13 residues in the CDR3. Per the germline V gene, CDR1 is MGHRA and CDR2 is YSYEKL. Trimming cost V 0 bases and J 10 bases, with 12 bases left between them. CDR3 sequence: CASSQDHGSDYTF. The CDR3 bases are TGCGCCAGCAGCCAAGATCACGGCTCTGACTACACCTTC.

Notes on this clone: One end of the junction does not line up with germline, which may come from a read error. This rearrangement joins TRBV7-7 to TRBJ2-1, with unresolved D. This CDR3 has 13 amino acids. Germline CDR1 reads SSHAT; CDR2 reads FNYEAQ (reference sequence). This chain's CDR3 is CASSLNYQYEQFF. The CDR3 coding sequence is TGTGCTAGCAGCTTAAATTATCAGTATGAGCAGTTCTTC.

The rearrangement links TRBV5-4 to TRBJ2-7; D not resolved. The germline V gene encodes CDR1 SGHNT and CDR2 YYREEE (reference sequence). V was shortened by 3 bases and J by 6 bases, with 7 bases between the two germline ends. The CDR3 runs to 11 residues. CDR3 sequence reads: CASSSGPEQYF. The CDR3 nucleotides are TGTGCCAGCAGCTCAGGACCCGAGCAGTACTTC.

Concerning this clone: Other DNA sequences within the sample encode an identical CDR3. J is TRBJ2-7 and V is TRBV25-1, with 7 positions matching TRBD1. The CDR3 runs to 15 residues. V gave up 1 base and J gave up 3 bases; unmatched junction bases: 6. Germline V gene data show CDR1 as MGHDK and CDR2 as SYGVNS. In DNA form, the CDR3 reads TGTGCCAGCAGTGAATCGAGACAGGGAAGCTACGAGCAGTACTTC. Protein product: CASSESRQGSYEQYF.

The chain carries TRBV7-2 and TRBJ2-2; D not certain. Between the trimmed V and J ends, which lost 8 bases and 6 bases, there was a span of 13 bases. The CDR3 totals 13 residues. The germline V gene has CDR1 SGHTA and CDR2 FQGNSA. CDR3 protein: CASPKGGAGELFF. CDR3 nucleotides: TGTGCCAGCCCCAAGGGCGGAGCCGGGGAGCTGTTTTTT.

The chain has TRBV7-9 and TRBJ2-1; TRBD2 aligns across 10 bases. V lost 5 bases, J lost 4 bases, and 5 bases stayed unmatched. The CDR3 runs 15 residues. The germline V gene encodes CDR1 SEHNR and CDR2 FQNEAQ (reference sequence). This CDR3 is CASSHTSGEYNEQFF. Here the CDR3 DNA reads TGTGCCAGCAGCCATACTAGCGGGGAGTACAATGAGCAGTTCTTC.

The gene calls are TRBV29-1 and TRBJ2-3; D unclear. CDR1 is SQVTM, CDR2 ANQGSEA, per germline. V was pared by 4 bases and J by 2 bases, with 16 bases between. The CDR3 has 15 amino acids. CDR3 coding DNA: TGCAGCGTTGGACCTCGACTGAGTCCCACAGATACGCAGTATTTT. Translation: CSVGPRLSPTDTQYF.

The CDR3 spells CASSTERGETQYF. Written as DNA, the CDR3 is TGTGCCAGCAGCACGGAAAGAGGGGAGACCCAGTACTTC. The genes are TRBV11-2 and TRBJ2-5; D is perhaps TRBD2 (5 bases). V was shortened by 5 bases and J by 5 bases, with 12 bases between the two germline ends. The germline gives CDR1 SGHAT, CDR2 FQNNGV. The CDR3 is 13 residues long.

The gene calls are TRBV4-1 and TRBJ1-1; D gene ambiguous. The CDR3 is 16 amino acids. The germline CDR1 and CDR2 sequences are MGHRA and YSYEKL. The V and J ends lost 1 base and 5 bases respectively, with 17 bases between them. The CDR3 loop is CASSQAYPLGETEAFF. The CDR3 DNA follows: TGCGCCAGCAGCCAAGCTTACCCTCTCGGGGAGACTGAAGCTTTCTTT.

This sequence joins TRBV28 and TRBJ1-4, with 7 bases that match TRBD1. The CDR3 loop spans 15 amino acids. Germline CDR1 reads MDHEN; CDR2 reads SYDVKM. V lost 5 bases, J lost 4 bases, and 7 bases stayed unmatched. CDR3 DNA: TGTGCCAGCAGTCCCGGACAGGTAGATAATGAAAAACTGTTTTTT. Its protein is CASSPGQVDNEKLFF.

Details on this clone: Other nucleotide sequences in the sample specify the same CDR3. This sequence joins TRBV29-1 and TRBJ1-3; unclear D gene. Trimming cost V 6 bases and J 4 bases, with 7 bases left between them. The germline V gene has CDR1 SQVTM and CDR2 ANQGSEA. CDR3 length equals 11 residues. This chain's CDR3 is CSVVGGNTIYF. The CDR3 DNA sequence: TGCAGCGTCGTCGGCGGAAACACCATATATTTT.